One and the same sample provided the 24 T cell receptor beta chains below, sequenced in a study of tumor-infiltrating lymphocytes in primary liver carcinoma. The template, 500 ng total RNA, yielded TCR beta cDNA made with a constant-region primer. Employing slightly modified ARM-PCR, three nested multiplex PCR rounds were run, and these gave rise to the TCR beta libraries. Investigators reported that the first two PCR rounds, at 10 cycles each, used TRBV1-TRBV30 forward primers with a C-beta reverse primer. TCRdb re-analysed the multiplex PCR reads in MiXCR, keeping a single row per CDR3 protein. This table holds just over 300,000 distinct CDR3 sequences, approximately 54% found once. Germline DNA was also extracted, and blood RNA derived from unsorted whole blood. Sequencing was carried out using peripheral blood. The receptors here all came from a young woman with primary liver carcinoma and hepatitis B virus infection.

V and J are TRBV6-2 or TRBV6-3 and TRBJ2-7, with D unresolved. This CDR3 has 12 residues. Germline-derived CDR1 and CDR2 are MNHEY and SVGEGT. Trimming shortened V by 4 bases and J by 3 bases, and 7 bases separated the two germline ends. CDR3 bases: TGTGCCAGCAGTTCTGTCAGCTACGAGCAGTACTTC. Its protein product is CASSSVSYEQYF.

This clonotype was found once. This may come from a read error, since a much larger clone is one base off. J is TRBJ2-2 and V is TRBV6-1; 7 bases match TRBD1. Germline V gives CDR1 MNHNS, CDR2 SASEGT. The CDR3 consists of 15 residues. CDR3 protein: CASSPRQGKDGDLFF. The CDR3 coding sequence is TGTGCCAGCAGTCCCCGACAGGGAAAGGACGGGGACCTGTTTTTT.

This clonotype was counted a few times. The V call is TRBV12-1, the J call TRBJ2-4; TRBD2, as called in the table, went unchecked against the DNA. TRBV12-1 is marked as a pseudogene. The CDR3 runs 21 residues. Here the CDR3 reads CASSLPLLSGSMGIAKNIQYF. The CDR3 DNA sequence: TGTGCCAGCAGCTTACCCCTTCTGAGCGGGAGTATGGGTATAGCCAAAAACATTCAGTACTTC.

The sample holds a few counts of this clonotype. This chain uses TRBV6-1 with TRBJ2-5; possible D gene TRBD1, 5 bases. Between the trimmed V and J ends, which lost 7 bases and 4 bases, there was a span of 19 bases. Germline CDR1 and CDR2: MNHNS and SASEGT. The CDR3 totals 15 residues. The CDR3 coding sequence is TGTGCCAGCACCCTCAGGGTTCTGAGAGGAGAGACCCAGTACTTC. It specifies CASTLRVLRGETQYF.

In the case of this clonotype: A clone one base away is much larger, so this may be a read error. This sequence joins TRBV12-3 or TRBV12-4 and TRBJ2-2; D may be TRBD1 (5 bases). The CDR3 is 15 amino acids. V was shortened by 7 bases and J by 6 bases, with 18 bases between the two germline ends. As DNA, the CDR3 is TGTGCCAGCAATTTCCGACAGAGGACGTCCGGGGAGCTGTTTTTT. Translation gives CASNFRQRTSGELFF.

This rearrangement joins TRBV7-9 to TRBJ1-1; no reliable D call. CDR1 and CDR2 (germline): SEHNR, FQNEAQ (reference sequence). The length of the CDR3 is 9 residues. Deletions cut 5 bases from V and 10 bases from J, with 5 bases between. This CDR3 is CASSVTAFF. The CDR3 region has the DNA TGTGCCAGCAGCGTGACAGCTTTCTTT.

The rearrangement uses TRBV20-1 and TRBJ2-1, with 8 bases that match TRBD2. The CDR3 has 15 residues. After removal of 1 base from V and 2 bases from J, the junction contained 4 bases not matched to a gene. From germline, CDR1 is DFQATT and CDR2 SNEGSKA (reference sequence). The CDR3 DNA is TGCAGTGCTAGAGCTACTAGCGGAGCCTACAATGAGCAGTTCTTC. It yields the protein CSARATSGAYNEQFF.

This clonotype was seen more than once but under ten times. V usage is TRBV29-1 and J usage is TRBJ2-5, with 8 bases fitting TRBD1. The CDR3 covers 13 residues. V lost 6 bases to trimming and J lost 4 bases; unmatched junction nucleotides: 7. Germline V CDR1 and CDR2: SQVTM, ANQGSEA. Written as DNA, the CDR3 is TGCAGCGTATATCAACAGGGGGTAGAGACCCAGTACTTC. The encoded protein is CSVYQQGVETQYF.

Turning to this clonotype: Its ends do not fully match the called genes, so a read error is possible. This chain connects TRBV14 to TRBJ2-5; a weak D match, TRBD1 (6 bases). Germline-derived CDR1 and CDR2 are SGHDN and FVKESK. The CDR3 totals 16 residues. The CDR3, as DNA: TGTGCCAGTAGCCAAGGGGGAAGGGGATCTTTCTACGACCAGTACTTC. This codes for CASSQGGRGSFYDQYF.

This CDR3 is CASSFTGAGEKLFF. The CDR3 DNA reads TGTGCCAGCAGCTTCACGGGGGCAGGAGAAAAACTGTTTTTT. J is TRBJ1-4 and V is TRBV5-8; possible D gene TRBD1, 6 bases. Germline CDR1 reads SGHTS; CDR2 reads YDEGEE. The CDR3 has 14 residues. Between the trimmed V and J ends, which lost 2 bases and 8 bases, there was a span of 13 bases.

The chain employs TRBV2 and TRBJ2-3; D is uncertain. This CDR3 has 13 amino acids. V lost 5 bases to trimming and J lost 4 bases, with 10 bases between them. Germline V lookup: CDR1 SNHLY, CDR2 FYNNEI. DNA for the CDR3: TGTGCCAGCAGTCAAACCTCCCCAGATACGCAGTATTTT. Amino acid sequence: CASSQTSPDTQYF.

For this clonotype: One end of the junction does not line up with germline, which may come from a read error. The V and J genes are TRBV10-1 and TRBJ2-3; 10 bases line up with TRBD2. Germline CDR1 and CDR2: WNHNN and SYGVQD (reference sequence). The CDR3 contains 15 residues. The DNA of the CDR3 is TGCGCCAGCAGAGAGTCAACTAGCGGGGACGATACGCAGTATTTT. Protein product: CASRESTSGDDTQYF.

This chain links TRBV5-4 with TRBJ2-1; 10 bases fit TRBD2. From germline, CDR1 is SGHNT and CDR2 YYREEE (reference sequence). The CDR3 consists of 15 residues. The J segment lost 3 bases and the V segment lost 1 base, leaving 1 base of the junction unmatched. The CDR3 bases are TGTGCCAGCAGCTTGACTAGCGGGGTCTACAATGAGCAGTTCTTC. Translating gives CASSLTSGVYNEQFF. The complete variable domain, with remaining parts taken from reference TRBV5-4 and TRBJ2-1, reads ETGVTQSPTHLIKTRGQQVTLRCSSQSGHNTVSWYQQALGQGPQFIFQYYREEENGRGNFPPRFSGLQFPNYSSELNVNALELDDSALYLCASSLTSGVYNEQFFGPGTRLTVL.

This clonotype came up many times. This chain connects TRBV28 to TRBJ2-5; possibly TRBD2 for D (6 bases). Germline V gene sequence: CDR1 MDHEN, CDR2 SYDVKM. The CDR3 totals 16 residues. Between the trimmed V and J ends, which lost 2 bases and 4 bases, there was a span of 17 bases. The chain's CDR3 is CASSLPPGEGRETQYF. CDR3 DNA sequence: TGTGCCAGCAGTTTACCCCCGGGAGAAGGGAGAGAGACCCAGTACTTC. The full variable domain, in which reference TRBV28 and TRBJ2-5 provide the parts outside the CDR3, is DVKVTQSSRYLVKRTGEKVFLECVQDMDHENMFWYRQDPGLGLRLIYFSYDVKMKEKGDIPEGYSVSREKKERFSLILESASTNQTSMYLCASSLPPGEGRETQYFGPGTRLLVL.

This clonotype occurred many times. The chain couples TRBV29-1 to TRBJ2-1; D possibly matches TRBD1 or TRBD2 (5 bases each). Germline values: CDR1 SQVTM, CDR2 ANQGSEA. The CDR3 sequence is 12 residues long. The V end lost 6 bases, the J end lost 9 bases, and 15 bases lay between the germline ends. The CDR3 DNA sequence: TGCAGCGTGACCACCGGGACGACTGAGCAGTTCTTC. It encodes CSVTTGTTEQFF.

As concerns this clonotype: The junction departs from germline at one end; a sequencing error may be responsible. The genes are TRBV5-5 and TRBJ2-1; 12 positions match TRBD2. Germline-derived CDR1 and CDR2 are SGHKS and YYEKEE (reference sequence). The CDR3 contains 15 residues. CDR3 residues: CASSPTSGSYNGQFF. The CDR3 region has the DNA TGTGCCAGCAGCCCGACTAGCGGGAGTTACAATGGGCAGTTCTTC.

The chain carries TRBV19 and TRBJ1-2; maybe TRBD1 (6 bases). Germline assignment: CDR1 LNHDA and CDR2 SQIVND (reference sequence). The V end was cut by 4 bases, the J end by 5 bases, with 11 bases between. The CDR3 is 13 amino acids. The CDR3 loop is CASSTTGTYGYTF. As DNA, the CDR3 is TGTGCCAGTAGTACGACAGGAACTTATGGCTACACCTTC. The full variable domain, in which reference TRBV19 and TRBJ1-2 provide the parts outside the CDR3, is DGGITQSPKYLFRKEGQNVTLSCEQNLNHDAMYWYRQDPGQGLRLIYYSQIVNDFQKGDIAEGYSVSREKKESFPLTVTSAQKNPTAFYLCASSTTGTYGYTFGSGTRLTVV.

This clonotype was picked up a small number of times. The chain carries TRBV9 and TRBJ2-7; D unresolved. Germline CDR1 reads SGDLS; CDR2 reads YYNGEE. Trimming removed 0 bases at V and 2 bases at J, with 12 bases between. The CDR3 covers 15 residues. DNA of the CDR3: TGTGCCAGCAGCGTAGGTGACTCCGGTACCTACGAGCAGTACTTC. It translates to CASSVGDSGTYEQYF.

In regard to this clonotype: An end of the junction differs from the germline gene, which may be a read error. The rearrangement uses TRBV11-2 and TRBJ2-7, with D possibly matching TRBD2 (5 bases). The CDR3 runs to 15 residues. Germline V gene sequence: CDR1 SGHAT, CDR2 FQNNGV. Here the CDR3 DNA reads TGTGGCAGCAGCCTAGGAGCGGCCGTTTCCTACGAGCAGTACTTC. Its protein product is CGSSLGAAVSYEQYF.

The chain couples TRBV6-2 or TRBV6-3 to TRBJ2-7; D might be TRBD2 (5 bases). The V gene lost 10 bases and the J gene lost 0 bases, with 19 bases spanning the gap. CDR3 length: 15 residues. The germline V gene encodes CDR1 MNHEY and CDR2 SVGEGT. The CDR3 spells CANSQGLATSYEQYF. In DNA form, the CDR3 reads TGTGCCAACTCCCAAGGGCTAGCCACCTCCTACGAGCAGTACTTC.

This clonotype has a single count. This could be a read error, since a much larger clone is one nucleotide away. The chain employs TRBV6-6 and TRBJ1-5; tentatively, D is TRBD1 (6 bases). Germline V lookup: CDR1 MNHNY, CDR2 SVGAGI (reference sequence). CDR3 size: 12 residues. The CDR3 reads CASGYRDQPQHF. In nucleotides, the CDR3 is TGTGCCAGCGGTTACAGGGATCAGCCCCAGCATTTT.

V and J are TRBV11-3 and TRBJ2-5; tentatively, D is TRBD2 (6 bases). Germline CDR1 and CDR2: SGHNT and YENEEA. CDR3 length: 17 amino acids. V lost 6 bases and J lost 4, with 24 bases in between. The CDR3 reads CASSPRRRLDGSETQYF. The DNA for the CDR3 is TGTGCCAGCAGTCCTCGACGCAGACTAGACGGGTCAGAGACCCAGTACTTC.

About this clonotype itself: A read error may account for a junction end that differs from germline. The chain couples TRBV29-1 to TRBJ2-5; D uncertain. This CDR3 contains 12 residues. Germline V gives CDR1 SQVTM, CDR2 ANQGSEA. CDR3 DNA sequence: TGCAGCGTTGGCATATCTCAAGAGACCCAGAACTTC. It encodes CSVGISQETQNF. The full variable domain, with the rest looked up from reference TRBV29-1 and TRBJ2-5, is SAVISQKPSRDICQRGTSLTIQCQVDSQVTMMFWYRQQPGQSLTLIATANQGSEATYESGFVIDKFPISRPNLTFSTLTVSNMSPEDSSIYLCSVGISQETQNFGPGTRLLVL.

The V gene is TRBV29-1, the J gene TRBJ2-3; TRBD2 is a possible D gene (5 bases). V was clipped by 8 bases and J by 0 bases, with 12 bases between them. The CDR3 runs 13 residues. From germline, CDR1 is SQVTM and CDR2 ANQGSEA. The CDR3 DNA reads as TGCAGCATTATGGGCGGGAGCACAGATACGCAGTATTTT. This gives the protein CSIMGGSTDTQYF.